Sequencing of this TCR beta chain was carried out in a study of cytomegalovirus exposure and HLA in healthy donors. Only a few counts were recorded for this clone. PCR used 60 Vbeta primers and 13 Jbeta primers. Profiling relied on immunoSEQ multiplex PCR, and the TCRdb table lists in-frame clones only, not all of them. The sample contains fewer than 250,000 clones, approximately 81% of which appear only once. Sequenced material: PBMCs. This TCR was sampled from a man in his thirties or forties in good health and CMV-seronegative.

The CDR3 loop reads CASSKERGWDEQFF. CDR3 coding DNA: TGTGCCAGTAGTAAAGAGCGGGGGTGGGATGAGCAGTTCTTC. This chain links TRBV19 with TRBJ2-1, with TRBD2 identical over 8 bases. The CDR3 has 14 amino acids. Germline V gene lookup returns CDR1 LNHDA and CDR2 SQIVND (reference sequence). V trimming: 4 bases; J trimming: 8 bases; junction bases outside the gene matches: 7.